The sequence of this T cell receptor beta chain was determined in a study of blood T cell repertoires in COVID-19. Overall study: Samples taken during acute and convalescent COVID-19 were collected in the United States, Italy and Spain. In each case, the material was cDNA or gDNA derived from T cells, B-cell-depleted T cells, or PBMCs.

Per the original methods: Estimation of nucleated cell counts was performed using reference gene primer amplification. This table comes from immunoSEQ multiplex PCR, and its TCRdb copy is limited to in-frame clones, with some not included. The DNA gave D and trimming, while V, J and clone size come from that table. The repertoire holds about 280,000 clones, with about 86% as singletons. The Seattle patients joined while their infection was active and were tracked longitudinally afterward. V was pared by 5 bases and J by 7 bases, with 4 bases of the junction left unmatched. Germline V gene lookup returns CDR1 SGHTA and CDR2 FQGTGA. The CDR3 totals 14 residues.

The V gene is TRBV7-3, the J gene TRBJ2-1; 11 bases are a match to TRBD2. The sequenced sample was peripheral blood. The sequence was collected from a woman in her 70s with COVID-19, enrolled during active disease. CDR3 nucleotides: TGTGCCAGCAGCGTAGCGGGGGGGCGGAATGAGCAGTTCTTC. This sequence encodes CASSVAGGRNEQFF. Looking up the rest from reference TRBV7-3 and TRBJ2-1 gives the full variable domain: GAGVSQTPSNKVTEKGKYVELRCDPISGHTALYWYRQSLGQGPEFLIYFQGTGAADDSGLPNDRFFAVRPEGSVSTLKIQRTERGDSAVYLCASSVAGGRNEQFFGPGTRLTVL.